A single sample is the source of the 13 T cell receptor beta chains below, sequenced in a study of blood T cells in healthy people across ages. Using a J-beta primer mix together with a sample-barcoded 5' primer, a second PCR was run for roughly 6 to 11 cycles. TCRdb re-called the 5' RACE reads with MiXCR, one entry per CDR3 protein. This sample has some 1,500,000 distinct CDR3 sequences, with approximately 39% found just once. Sequencing was carried out using blood. All receptors come from a woman in her late teens or twenties in good health.

This clonotype was seen a handful of times. The rearrangement links TRBV7-9 to TRBJ1-2; the D is unclear. From germline, CDR1 is SEHNR and CDR2 FQNEAQ (reference sequence). The CDR3 has 12 residues. Trimming removed 5 bases from V and 6 bases from J, with 10 bases in between. The CDR3 spells CASSPDPHGYTF. The CDR3 nucleotides read TGTGCCAGCAGCCCTGACCCCCATGGCTACACCTTC.

The chain joins TRBV20-1 to TRBJ2-5; TRBD2 aligns across 10 bases. The V gene end was trimmed by 2 bases and the J gene end by 4 bases; junction bases not matched to a gene: 7. The CDR3 spans 15 residues. Germline CDR1 reads DFQATT; CDR2 reads SNEGSKA (reference sequence). CDR3 DNA: TGCAGTGCTAGATCAGGGGTAGCGGGAGGAGAGACCCAGTACTTC. Translated, it gives CSARSGVAGGETQYF.

The chain carries TRBV5-6 and TRBJ1-4; no clear D. V was pared by 0 bases and J by 0 bases, with 6 bases between. CDR1 SGHDT and CDR2 YYEEEE come from the germline V gene. The CDR3 sequence is 15 residues long. CDR3 residues: CASSLDITTNEKLFF. DNA for the CDR3: TGTGCCAGCAGCTTGGACATTACAACTAATGAAAAACTGTTTTTT.

This chain uses TRBV7-9 with TRBJ1-2; D not resolved. Germline assignment: CDR1 SEHNR and CDR2 FQNEAQ (reference sequence). V was trimmed by 5 bases and J by 13 bases, leaving 23 bases between them. The CDR3 contains 14 residues. The CDR3 region has the DNA TGTGCCAGCAGCCCAGATCATGGGTTACAAAATATCACCTTC. Its translation is CASSPDHGLQNITF.

V gene TRBV11-2 combines with J gene TRBJ2-7; 8 bases map to TRBD1. CDR1 is SGHAT and CDR2 is FQNNGV in the germline V gene. The trim removed 2 bases at V and 3 bases at J, leaving 6 bases unmatched. The CDR3 length is 15 residues. The CDR3 bases are TGTGCCAGCAGCTTAACAGGACAGGGCGGCTACGAGCAGTACTTC. Amino acid sequence: CASSLTGQGGYEQYF.

This clonotype was counted between two and nine times. The chain combines TRBV7-9 with TRBJ2-7; 12 nucleotides align to TRBD2. Germline V CDR1 and CDR2: SEHNR, FQNEAQ (reference sequence). This CDR3 comprises 15 residues. The V and J ends lost 5 bases and 5 bases, in that order; junction bases with no gene match: 7. The CDR3 here is CASSTRLAGVHEQYF. The CDR3 nucleotides are TGTGCCAGCAGCACCCGACTAGCGGGAGTTCACGAGCAGTACTTC.

This chain connects TRBV7-2 to TRBJ2-5, with 7 bases fitting TRBD1. The CDR3 length is 14 residues. CDR1 SGHTA and CDR2 FQGNSA come from the germline V gene. V lost 6 bases, J lost 5 bases, and 9 bases stayed unmatched. The CDR3 nucleotides read TGTGCCAGCAGTCAGGACAGGTGGTCTGAGACCCAGTACTTC. It codes for CASSQDRWSETQYF. Based on the CDR3 plus reference TRBV7-2 and TRBJ2-5, the full variable domain is GAGVSQSPSNKVTEKGKDVELRCDPISGHTALYWYRQSLGQGLEFLIYFQGNSAPDKSGLPSDRFSAERTGGSVSTLTIQRTQQEDSAVYLCASSQDRWSETQYFGPGTRLLVL.

The chain recombines TRBV20-1 with TRBJ2-2; D not certain. Trimming took off 3 bases at V and 1 base at J, with 18 bases between the two ends. Looked up from germline, CDR1 is DFQATT and CDR2 is SNEGSKA (reference sequence). The CDR3 contains 17 residues. The DNA of the CDR3 is TGCAGTGCTAGGGTCCAGGCCGACGTCTGGAACACCGGGGAGCTGTTTTTT. Its translation: CSARVQADVWNTGELFF.

The chain joins TRBV3-1 to TRBJ2-1, with D unresolved. In germline, CDR1 is LGHDT, CDR2 YNNKEL (reference sequence). V was trimmed by 5 bases and J by 8 bases, leaving 10 bases between them. The CDR3 totals 12 residues. As DNA, the CDR3 is TGTGCCAGCAGCGACCCCCCGCATGAGCAGTTCTTC. This gives the protein CASSDPPHEQFF.

For this clonotype: Compared with germline, one end of the junction differs, possibly owing to a read error. This chain uses TRBV9 with TRBJ1-2, with a weak D call TRBD1 (5 bases). There are 14 residues in the CDR3. Germline loops: CDR1 SGDLS, CDR2 YYNGEE. The CDR3 nucleotides read TGTGCCAGCAGCCCCCGAGGCGGGGACTATGGCCACACCTTC. Amino acid sequence: CASSPRGGDYGHTF. Full variable domain (remainder filled in from reference TRBV9 and TRBJ1-2): DSGVTQTPKHLITATGQRVTLRCSPRSGDLSVYWYQQSLDQGLQFLIQYYNGEERAKGNILERFSAQQFPDLHSELNLSSLELGDSALYFCASSPRGGDYGHTFGSGTRLTVV.

In nucleotides, the CDR3 is TGCAGCGGTGTGGGACTGCCCTCAGATACGCAGTATTTT. The encoded protein is CSGVGLPSDTQYF. The chain employs TRBV29-1 and TRBJ2-3, with TRBD2 as a possible D gene (6 bases). Between the trimmed V and J ends, which lost 7 bases and 4 bases, there was a span of 15 bases. Germline V gene sequence: CDR1 SQVTM, CDR2 ANQGSEA. This CDR3 comprises 13 residues.

Regarding this clonotype: At one end the junction does not follow the germline gene, possibly because of a read error. V and J are TRBV5-1 and TRBJ2-5; D gene unclear. Germline-derived CDR1 and CDR2 are SGHRS and YFSETQ. The CDR3 is made up of 13 amino acids. The CDR3, as DNA: TGCGCCAGCAGGCAGGACCCACAAGAGACCCGGTACTTC. It translates to CASRQDPQETRYF. The full variable domain, its missing parts supplied by reference TRBV5-1 and TRBJ2-5, is KAGVTQTPRYLIKTRGQQVTLSCSPISGHRSVSWYQQTPGQGLQFLFEYFSETQRNKGNFPGRFSGRQFSNSRSEMNVSTLELGDSALYLCASRQDPQETRYFGPGTRLLVL.

This clonotype has more than one count but fewer than ten. The rearrangement uses TRBV3-1 and TRBJ1-1; 8 positions agree with TRBD1. The V gene end was trimmed by 5 bases and the J gene end by 0 bases; junction bases not matched to a gene: 2. Looked up from germline, CDR1 is LGHDT and CDR2 is YNNKEL (reference sequence). The CDR3 has 14 residues. The CDR3 DNA is TGTGCCAGCAGCGCGGACAGGGTGAACACTGAAGCTTTCTTT. Its protein is CASSADRVNTEAFF.